One T cell receptor beta chain is described in this entry. Its cognate antigen is unknown. This sample also contains other DNA sequences that code for the same CDR3. These data originate in a study of shared clonotypes between healthy human individuals. Study context: There were three CD4 naive, three CD4 memory, two CD8 naive and one CD8 memory plates per donor.

CD4+ cells were split into CD45RA+ naive and CD45RA-negative memory subsets. In germline, CDR1 is SGHAT, CDR2 FQNNGV. V lost 3 bases and J lost 4, with 6 bases in between. The CDR3 sequence is 12 residues long. Assay: immunoSEQ multiplex PCR; the TCRdb copy retains only in-frame clones and omits some. The sample includes 2,500,000 or so clones, over 85% seen only once; the top ten take around 0.15%. The study's findings and limits: It was the few donors that limited the genetic and exposure-history diversity represented. Naive CD4 clonotypes overlapped across several donors at approximately 5%.

The sequenced sample was naive CD4+ T cells sorted from blood. As for subset: CD45RA+ positively selected. The sequence was obtained from a man aged 18 to 29 in good health. V is TRBV11-2 and J is TRBJ1-2; D gene unclear. This chain's CDR3 is CASSFEGYGYTF. In DNA form, the CDR3 reads TGTGCCAGCAGCTTCGAGGGCTATGGCTACACCTTC.